This T cell receptor beta chain was identified during a study of T cell repertoires in cytomegalovirus infection. Germline V gene data show CDR1 as LNHNV and CDR2 as YYDKDF (reference sequence). The CDR3 sequence is 16 residues long. The J segment lost 6 bases and the V segment lost 2 bases, leaving 9 bases of the junction unmatched. This clonotype was observed a few times. Its matching antigen is unknown. MiXCR was run by TCRdb on the reads, yielding one entry per CDR3 protein. The data show approximately 990,000 distinct CDR3 sequences, 30% to 40% seen once. The chain links TRBV15 to TRBJ2-3; 9 bases align to TRBD1. This clonotype was sampled from a human donor in good health (CMV status not recorded). Some clones in this sample may be carry-over from other donors' samples. The starting material was cultured CD8+ T cells from PBMCs, obtained from culture after CMV antigen stimulation. CDR3 sequence: CATSRPVGQGLDTQYF. As DNA, the CDR3 is TGTGCCACCAGCAGACCAGTCGGACAGGGGTTGGATACGCAGTATTTT.